One and the same sample provided the 3 T cell receptor beta chains below, sequenced in a study of vaccination effects on CD4 cells after COVID-19. This table comes from immunoSEQ multiplex PCR, and its TCRdb copy is limited to in-frame clones, with some not included. Of more than 45,000 clones in the sample, 70% to 80% were seen once. These receptors have no identified antigens. Following an approximately ten-day culture, CD4+ T cells were purified. The material was CD4+ T cells from PBMCs cultured without peptide, obtained before COVID-19 vaccination. Source of these receptors: a human donor who received a COVID-19 vaccine.

This clone was counted a few times. The chain recombines TRBV28 with TRBJ1-5; TRBD1 matches 8 bases. CDR1 is MDHEN, CDR2 SYDVKM, per germline. The CDR3 sequence is 16 residues long. Unmatched junction bases numbered 9, after V lost 8 bases and J lost 0 bases. CDR3 bases: TGTGCCAGCCGATACAGGGGGATTAATAGCAATCAGCCCCAGCATTTT. Translation: CASRYRGINSNQPQHF.

A few counts support this clone. The rearrangement joins TRBV28 to TRBJ2-5; the match to TRBD1 covers 10 bases. Germline values: CDR1 MDHEN, CDR2 SYDVKM. The CDR3 extends over 14 amino acids. J lost 4 bases, V lost 5 bases, and 4 bases had no gene match. The CDR3: CASSHRDRGETQYF. CDR3 coding DNA: TGTGCCAGCAGTCACCGGGACAGGGGAGAGACCCAGTACTTC.

This chain joins TRBV4-3 and TRBJ2-1; 8 bases align to TRBD1. J lost 7 bases, V lost 4 bases, and 6 bases had no gene match. This CDR3 contains 14 residues. The germline V gene encodes CDR1 LGHNA and CDR2 YSLEER. Here the CDR3 DNA reads TGCGCCAGCAGCCTGGACAGGGTTAGGAATGAGCAGTTCTTC. This encodes CASSLDRVRNEQFF.